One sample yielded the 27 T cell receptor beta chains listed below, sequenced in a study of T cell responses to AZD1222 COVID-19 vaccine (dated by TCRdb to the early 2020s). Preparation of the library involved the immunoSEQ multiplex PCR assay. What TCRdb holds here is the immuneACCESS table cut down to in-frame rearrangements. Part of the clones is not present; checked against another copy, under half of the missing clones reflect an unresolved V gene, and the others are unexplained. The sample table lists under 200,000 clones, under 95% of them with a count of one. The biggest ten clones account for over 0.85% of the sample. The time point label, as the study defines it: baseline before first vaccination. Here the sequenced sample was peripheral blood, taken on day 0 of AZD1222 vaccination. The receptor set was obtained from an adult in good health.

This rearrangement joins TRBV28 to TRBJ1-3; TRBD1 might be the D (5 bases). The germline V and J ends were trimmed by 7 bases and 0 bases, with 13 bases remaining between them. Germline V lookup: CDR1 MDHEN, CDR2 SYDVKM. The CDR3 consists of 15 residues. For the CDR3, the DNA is TGTGCCAGCACCCCAGCTGGGGGCTCTGGAAACACCATATATTTT. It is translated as CASTPAGGSGNTIYF. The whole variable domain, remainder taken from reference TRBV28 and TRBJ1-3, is DVKVTQSSRYLVKRTGEKVFLECVQDMDHENMFWYRQDPGLGLRLIYFSYDVKMKEKGDIPEGYSVSREKKERFSLILESASTNQTSMYLCASTPAGGSGNTIYFGEGSWLTVV.

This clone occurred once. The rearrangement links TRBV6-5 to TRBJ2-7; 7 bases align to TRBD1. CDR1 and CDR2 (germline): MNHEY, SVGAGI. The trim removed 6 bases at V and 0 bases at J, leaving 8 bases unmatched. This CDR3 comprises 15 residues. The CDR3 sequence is CASSDAGGSSYEQYF. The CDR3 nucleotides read TGTGCCAGCAGCGATGCAGGGGGTAGCTCCTACGAGCAGTACTTC.

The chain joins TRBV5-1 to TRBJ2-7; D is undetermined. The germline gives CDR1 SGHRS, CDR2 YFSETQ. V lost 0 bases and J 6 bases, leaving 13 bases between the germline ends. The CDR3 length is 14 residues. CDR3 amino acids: CASSLVSGLGEQYF. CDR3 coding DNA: TGCGCCAGCAGCTTGGTTTCAGGTTTAGGCGAGCAGTACTTC.

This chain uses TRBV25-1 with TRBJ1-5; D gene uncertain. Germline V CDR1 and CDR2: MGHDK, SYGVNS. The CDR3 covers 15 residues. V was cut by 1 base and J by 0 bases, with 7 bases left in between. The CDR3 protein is CASSESGLSNQPQHF. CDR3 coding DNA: TGTGCCAGCAGTGAATCAGGTCTTAGCAATCAGCCCCAGCATTTT.

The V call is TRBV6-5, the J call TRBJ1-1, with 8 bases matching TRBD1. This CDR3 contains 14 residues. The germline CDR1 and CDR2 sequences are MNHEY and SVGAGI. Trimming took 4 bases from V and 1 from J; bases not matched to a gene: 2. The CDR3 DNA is TGTGCCAGCAGTTTGGGGACAGGGAACACTGAAGCTTTCTTT. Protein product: CASSLGTGNTEAFF.

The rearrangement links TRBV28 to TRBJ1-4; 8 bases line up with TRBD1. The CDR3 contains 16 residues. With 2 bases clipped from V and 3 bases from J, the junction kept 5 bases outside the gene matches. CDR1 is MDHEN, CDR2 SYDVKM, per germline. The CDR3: CASSLNTGGANEKLFF. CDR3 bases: TGTGCCAGCAGTTTAAACACAGGGGGGGCTAATGAAAAACTGTTTTTT.

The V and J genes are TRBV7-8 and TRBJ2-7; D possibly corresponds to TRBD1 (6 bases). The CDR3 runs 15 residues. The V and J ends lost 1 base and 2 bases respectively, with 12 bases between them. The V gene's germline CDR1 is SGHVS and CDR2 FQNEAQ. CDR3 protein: CASSLERTETYEQYF. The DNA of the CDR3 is TGTGCCAGCAGCTTAGAGAGGACAGAGACCTACGAGCAGTACTTC. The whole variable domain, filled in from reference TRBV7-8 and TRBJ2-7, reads GAGVSQSPRYKVAKRGQDVALRCDPISGHVSLFWYQQALGQGPEFLTYFQNEAQLDKSGLPSDRFFAERPEGSVSTLKIQRTQQEDSAVYLCASSLERTETYEQYFGPGTRLTVT.

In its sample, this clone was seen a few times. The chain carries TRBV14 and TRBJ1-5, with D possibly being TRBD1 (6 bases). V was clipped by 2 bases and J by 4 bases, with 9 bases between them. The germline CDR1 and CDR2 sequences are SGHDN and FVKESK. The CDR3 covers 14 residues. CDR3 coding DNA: TGTGCCAGCAGCCAAAGGGGGGAAAATCAGCCCCAGCATTTT. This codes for CASSQRGENQPQHF.

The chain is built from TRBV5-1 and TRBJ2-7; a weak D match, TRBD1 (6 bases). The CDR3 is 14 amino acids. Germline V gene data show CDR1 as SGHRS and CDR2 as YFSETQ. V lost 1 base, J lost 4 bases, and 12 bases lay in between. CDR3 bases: TGCGCCAGCAGCTTGACCCAGGGGAAGTACGAGCAGTACTTC. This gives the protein CASSLTQGKYEQYF. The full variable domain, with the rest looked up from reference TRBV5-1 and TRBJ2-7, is KAGVTQTPRYLIKTRGQQVTLSCSPISGHRSVSWYQQTPGQGLQFLFEYFSETQRNKGNFPGRFSGRQFSNSRSEMNVSTLELGDSALYLCASSLTQGKYEQYFGPGTRLTVT.

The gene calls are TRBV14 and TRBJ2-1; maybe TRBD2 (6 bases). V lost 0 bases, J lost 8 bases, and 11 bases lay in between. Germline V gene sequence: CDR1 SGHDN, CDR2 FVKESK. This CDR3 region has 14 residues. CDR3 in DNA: TGTGCCAGCAGCCAAGAGGTCGGGGAGGATGAGCAGTTCTTC. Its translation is CASSQEVGEDEQFF. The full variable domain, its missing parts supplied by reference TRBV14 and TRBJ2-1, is EAGVTQFPSHSVIEKGQTVTLRCDPISGHDNLYWYRRVMGKEIKFLLHFVKESKQDESGMPNNRFLAERTGGTYSTLKVQPAELEDSGVYFCASSQEVGEDEQFFGPGTRLTVL.

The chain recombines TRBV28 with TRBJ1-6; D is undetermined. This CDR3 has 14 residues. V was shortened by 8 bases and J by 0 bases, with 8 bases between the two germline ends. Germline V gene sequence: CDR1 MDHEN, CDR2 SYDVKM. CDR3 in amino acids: CASQHSSYNSPLHF. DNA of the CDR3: TGTGCCAGCCAGCATAGCTCCTATAATTCACCCCTCCACTTT.

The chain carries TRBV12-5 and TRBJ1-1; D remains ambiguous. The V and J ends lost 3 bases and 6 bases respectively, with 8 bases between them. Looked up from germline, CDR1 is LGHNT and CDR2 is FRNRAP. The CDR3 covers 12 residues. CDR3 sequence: CASGLGSAEAFF. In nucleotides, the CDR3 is TGTGCTAGTGGTTTAGGGAGCGCTGAAGCTTTCTTT.

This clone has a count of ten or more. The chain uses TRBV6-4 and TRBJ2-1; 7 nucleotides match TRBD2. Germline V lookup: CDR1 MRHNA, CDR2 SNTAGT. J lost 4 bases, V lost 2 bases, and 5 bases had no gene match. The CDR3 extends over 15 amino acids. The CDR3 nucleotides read TGTGCCAGCAGTGACGGTCTAGCGGCATACAATGAGCAGTTCTTC. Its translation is CASSDGLAAYNEQFF.

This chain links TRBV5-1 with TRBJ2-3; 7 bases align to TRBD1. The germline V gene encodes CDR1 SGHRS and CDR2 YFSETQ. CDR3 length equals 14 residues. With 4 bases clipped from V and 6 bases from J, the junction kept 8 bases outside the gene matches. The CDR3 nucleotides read TGCGCCAGCAGCCCGGCGCAACAGGGGGATACGCAGTATTTT. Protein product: CASSPAQQGDTQYF.

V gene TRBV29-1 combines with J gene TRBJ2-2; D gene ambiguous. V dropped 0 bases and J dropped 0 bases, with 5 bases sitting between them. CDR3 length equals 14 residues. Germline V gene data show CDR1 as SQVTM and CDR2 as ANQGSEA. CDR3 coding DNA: TGCAGCGTTGAAGACTACTCGAACACCGGGGAGCTGTTTTTT. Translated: CSVEDYSNTGELFF.

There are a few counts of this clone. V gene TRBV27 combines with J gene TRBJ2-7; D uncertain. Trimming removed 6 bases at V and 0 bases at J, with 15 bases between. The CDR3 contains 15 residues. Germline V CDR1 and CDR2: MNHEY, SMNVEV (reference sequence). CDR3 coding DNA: TGTGCCAGCAGATACAGCCGCCAGAGCTCCTACGAGCAGTACTTC. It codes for CASRYSRQSSYEQYF.

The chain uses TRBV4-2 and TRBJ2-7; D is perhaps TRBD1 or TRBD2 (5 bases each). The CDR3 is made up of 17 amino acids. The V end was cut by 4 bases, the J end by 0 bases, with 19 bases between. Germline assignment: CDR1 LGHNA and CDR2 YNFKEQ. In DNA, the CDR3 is TGTGCCAGCAGCCCCAACTTGAGGGTAGGGGTCTCCTACGAGCAGTACTTC. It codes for CASSPNLRVGVSYEQYF.

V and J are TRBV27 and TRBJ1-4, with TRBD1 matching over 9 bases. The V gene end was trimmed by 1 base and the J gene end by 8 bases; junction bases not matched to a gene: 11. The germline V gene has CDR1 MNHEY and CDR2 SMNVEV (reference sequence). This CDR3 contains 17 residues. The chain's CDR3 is CASSLWVPGQGGEKLFF. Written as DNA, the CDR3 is TGTGCCAGCAGTTTATGGGTCCCGGGACAGGGTGGGGAAAAACTGTTTTTT.

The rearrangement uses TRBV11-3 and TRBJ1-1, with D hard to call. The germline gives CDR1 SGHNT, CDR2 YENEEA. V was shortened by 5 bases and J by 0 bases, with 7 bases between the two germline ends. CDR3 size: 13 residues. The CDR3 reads CASSNNMNTEAFF. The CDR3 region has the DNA TGTGCCAGCAGCAATAACATGAACACTGAAGCTTTCTTT.

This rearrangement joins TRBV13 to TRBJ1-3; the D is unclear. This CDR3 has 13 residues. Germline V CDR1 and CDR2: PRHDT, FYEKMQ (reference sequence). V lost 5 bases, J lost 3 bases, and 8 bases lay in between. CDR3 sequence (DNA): TGTGCCAGCAGCCAGAATCTTGGAAACACCATATATTTT. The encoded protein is CASSQNLGNTIYF.

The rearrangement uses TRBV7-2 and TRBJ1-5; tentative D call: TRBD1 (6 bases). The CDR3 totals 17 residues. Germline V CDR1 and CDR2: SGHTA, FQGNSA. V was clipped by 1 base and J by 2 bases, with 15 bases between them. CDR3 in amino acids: CASSLGIRGPGNQPQHF. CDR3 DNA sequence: TGTGCCAGCAGCTTAGGCATCCGGGGGCCTGGCAATCAGCCCCAGCATTTT.

CDR3 amino acids: CATSDPRGQREGGSYNEQFF. The CDR3 DNA reads TGTGCCACCAGTGACCCCCGGGGCCAGCGGGAGGGTGGGTCCTACAATGAGCAGTTCTTC. V usage is TRBV24-1 and J usage is TRBJ2-1, with 10 bases aligning to TRBD2. The CDR3 spans 20 residues. Germline V gene lookup returns CDR1 KGHDR and CDR2 SFDVKD. The trim removed 4 bases at V and 1 base at J, leaving 15 bases unmatched.

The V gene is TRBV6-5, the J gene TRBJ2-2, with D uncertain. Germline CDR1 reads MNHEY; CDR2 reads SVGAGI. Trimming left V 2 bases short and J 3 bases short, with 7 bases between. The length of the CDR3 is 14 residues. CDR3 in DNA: TGTGCCAGCAGTTACGTCCCAGACACCGGGGAGCTGTTTTTT. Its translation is CASSYVPDTGELFF.

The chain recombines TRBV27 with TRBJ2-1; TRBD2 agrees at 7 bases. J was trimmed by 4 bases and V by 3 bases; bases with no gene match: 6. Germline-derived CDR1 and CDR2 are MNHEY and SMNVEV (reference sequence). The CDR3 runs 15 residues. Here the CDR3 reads CASSFLRESYNEQFF. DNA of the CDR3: TGTGCCAGCAGTTTCTTGCGGGAGAGTTACAATGAGCAGTTCTTC.

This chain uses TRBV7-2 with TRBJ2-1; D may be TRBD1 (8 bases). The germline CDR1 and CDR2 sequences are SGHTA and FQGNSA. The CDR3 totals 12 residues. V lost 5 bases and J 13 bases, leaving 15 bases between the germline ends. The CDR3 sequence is CASSVQGGDQFF. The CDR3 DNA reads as TGTGCCAGCAGCGTACAGGGGGGGGATCAGTTCTTC.

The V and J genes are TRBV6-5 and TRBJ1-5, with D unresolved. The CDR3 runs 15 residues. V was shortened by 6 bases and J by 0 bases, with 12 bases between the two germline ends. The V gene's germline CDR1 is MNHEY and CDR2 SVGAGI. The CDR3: CASRTTFHSNQPQHF. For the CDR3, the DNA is TGTGCCAGCAGGACCACATTCCATAGCAATCAGCCCCAGCATTTT.

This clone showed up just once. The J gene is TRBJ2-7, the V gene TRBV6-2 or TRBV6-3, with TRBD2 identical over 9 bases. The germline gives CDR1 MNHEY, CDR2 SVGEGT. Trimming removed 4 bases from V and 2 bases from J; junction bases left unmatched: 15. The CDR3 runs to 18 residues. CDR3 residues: CASSLVRARTSDTYEQYF. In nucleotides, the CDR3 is TGTGCCAGCAGTTTAGTGAGGGCGAGGACTAGCGACACCTACGAGCAGTACTTC.